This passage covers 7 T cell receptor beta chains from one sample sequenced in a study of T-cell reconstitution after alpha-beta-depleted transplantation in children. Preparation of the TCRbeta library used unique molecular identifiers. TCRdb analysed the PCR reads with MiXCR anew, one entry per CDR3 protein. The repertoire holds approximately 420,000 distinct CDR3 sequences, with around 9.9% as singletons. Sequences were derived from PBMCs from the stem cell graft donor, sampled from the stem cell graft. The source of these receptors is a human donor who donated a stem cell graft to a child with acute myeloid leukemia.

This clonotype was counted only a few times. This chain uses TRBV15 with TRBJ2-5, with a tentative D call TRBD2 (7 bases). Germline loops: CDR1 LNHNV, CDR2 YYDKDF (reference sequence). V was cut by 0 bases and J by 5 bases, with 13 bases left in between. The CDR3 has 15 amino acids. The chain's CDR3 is CATSREGGPDETQYF. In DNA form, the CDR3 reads TGTGCCACCAGCAGAGAGGGGGGGCCCGATGAGACCCAGTACTTC.

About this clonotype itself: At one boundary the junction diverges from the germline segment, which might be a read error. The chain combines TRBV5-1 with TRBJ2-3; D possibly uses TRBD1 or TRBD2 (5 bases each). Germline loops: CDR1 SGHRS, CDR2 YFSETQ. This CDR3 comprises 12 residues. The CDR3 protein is CASSFGTPSIHF. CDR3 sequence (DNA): TGCGCCAGCAGCTTTGGGACCCCATCCATCCATTTT. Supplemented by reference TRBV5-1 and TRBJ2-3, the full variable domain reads KAGVTQTPRYLIKTRGQQVTLSCSPISGHRSVSWYQQTPGQGLQFLFEYFSETQRNKGNFPGRFSGRQFSNSRSEMNVSTLELGDSALYLCASSFGTPSIHFGPGTRLTVL.

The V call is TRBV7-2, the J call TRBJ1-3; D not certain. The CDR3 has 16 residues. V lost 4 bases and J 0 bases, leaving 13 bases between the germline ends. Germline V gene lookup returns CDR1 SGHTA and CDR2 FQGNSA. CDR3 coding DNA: TGTGCCAGCAGCTCCCACGCTGAGATCTCTGGAAACACCATATATTTT. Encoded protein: CASSSHAEISGNTIYF.

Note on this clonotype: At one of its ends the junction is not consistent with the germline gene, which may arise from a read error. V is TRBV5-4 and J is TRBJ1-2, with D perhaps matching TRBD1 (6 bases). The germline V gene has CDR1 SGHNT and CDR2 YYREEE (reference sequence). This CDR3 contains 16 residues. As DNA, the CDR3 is TGTGCCAGCAGCTTGTTTATCGGAGGGGGAGTCTATGGCTACCCCTTC. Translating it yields CASSLFIGGGVYGYPF.

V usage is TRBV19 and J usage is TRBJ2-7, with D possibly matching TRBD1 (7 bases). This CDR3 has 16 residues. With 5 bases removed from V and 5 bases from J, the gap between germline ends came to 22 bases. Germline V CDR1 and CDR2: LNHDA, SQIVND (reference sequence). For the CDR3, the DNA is TGTGCCAGTAGTGGGGGGAGACAGGGAAACTTCCACGAGCAGTACGTC. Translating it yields CASSGGRQGNFHEQYV.

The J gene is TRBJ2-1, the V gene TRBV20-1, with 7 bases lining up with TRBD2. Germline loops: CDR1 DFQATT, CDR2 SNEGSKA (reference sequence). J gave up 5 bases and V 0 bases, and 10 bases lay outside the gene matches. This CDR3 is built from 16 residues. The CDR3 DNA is TGCAGTGCTAGAGATCGGGAGGTCGAACCCAACAATGAGCAGTTCTTC. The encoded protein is CSARDREVEPNNEQFF.

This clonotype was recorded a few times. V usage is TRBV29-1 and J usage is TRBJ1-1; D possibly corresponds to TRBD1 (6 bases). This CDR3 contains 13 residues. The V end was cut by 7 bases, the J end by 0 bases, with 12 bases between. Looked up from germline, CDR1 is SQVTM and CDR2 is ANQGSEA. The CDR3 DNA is TGCAGCGGAGCTAGGACAGTGAACACTGAAGCTTTCTTT. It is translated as CSGARTVNTEAFF.